The rows below give T cell receptor beta chains drawn from one sample of a study of blood T cell repertoires in COVID-19. The protocol was immunoSEQ multiplex PCR, while the TCRdb copy is restricted to in-frame clones and leaves out a portion. The data contain about 170,000 clones, over 90% of them seen just once; the ten biggest clones take up 0.53%. The sample comprised peripheral blood. These receptors originate from a man between 45 and 60 years old with acute or convalescent COVID-19. Each CDR3 is given without its conserved first and last residue. Fields, in order: V gene, J gene, CDR3 protein.

v_gene: TRBV11-2
j_gene: TRBJ2-2
CDR3aa: ASSFIWHTGELF

v_gene: TRBV5-6
j_gene: TRBJ2-6
CDR3aa: ASSLGPLTVGANVLT

v_gene: TRBV5-1
j_gene: TRBJ2-5
CDR3aa: ASSLGLAGQETQY

v_gene: TRBV23-1
j_gene: TRBJ1-2
CDR3aa: ASSLRGGRYGYT

v_gene: TRBV27
j_gene: TRBJ2-7
CDR3aa: ASSTPAGAYYEQY

v_gene: TRBV18
j_gene: TRBJ1-2
CDR3aa: ASSPLQGDGYT

v_gene: TRBV6-1
j_gene: TRBJ2-3
CDR3aa: ASSVIGLAGALYSDTQY

v_gene: TRBV27
j_gene: TRBJ2-1
CDR3aa: ASSLAGGPYNEQF

v_gene: TRBV9
j_gene: TRBJ2-1
CDR3aa: ASSPEGGEQF

v_gene: TRBV5-1
j_gene: TRBJ1-5
CDR3aa: ASSDGQGAGQPQH

v_gene: TRBV7-2
j_gene: TRBJ2-2
CDR3aa: ASSLGGQTAELF

v_gene: TRBV5-1
j_gene: TRBJ1-1
CDR3aa: ASSSKTTANTEAF

v_gene: TRBV6-5
j_gene: TRBJ2-3
CDR3aa: ASSYLASGSTDTQY

v_gene: TRBV5-1
j_gene: TRBJ1-3
CDR3aa: ASSLAGGAGTGNTIY

v_gene: TRBV2
j_gene: TRBJ1-2
CDR3aa: ASRKTGGYYGYT

v_gene: TRBV14
j_gene: TRBJ1-3
CDR3aa: ASSSTGGFGNTIY

v_gene: TRBV6-1
j_gene: TRBJ1-4
CDR3aa: ASSASFGAEAGEKLF

v_gene: TRBV11-2
j_gene: TRBJ2-1
CDR3aa: ASSSSGSYNEQF

v_gene: TRBV7-9
j_gene: TRBJ2-7
CDR3aa: ASSFRQGWYEQY

v_gene: TRBV6-5
j_gene: TRBJ1-1
CDR3aa: ASSSTRVQPEAF

v_gene: TRBV28
j_gene: TRBJ2-2
CDR3aa: ASSSGQGDTGELF

v_gene: TRBV28
j_gene: TRBJ1-5
CDR3aa: ASKVGGQPQH

v_gene: TRBV12-3/TRBV12-4
j_gene: TRBJ1-5
CDR3aa: ASSPTENQPQH

v_gene: TRBV7-9
j_gene: TRBJ1-2
CDR3aa: ASSLVGGRNYGYT

v_gene: TRBV5-4
j_gene: TRBJ2-3
CDR3aa: ASSSRDISTDTQY

v_gene: TRBV6-2/TRBV6-3
j_gene: TRBJ2-5
CDR3aa: ASSYRSGLYQETQY

v_gene: TRBV5-1
j_gene: TRBJ2-2
CDR3aa: ATRPGQGLTGELF

v_gene: TRBV4-3
j_gene: TRBJ2-1
CDR3aa: ASSQEYLSYNEQF

v_gene: TRBV7-9
j_gene: TRBJ1-2
CDR3aa: ASSPDRNNYGYT

v_gene: TRBV5-1
j_gene: TRBJ1-1
CDR3aa: ASSLGSVNTEAF

v_gene: TRBV27
j_gene: TRBJ1-2
CDR3aa: ASSSWAEGARGYT

v_gene: TRBV5-1
j_gene: TRBJ2-7
CDR3aa: ASRKREGYEQY

v_gene: TRBV18
j_gene: TRBJ2-2
CDR3aa: ASSPQGQGTGELF

v_gene: TRBV21-1
j_gene: TRBJ1-6
CDR3aa: ASSSRTKENKLNSPLH

v_gene: TRBV6-5
j_gene: TRBJ1-4
CDR3aa: ASSRQPLGEKLF

v_gene: TRBV5-1
j_gene: TRBJ1-1
CDR3aa: ASSLEGQGDTEAF

v_gene: TRBV12-3/TRBV12-4
j_gene: TRBJ2-2
CDR3aa: ASSARTSGELF

v_gene: TRBV7-9
j_gene: TRBJ1-2
CDR3aa: ASSLRQGGSYGYT

v_gene: TRBV6-2/TRBV6-3
j_gene: TRBJ1-2
CDR3aa: ASSYSSIRGYGYT

v_gene: TRBV15
j_gene: TRBJ2-3
CDR3aa: ATSRVGQGTDTQY

v_gene: TRBV6-6
j_gene: TRBJ1-2
CDR3aa: ASRNGGSSLYT

v_gene: TRBV3-1/TRBV3-2
j_gene: TRBJ2-3
CDR3aa: ASSQVSSGAIRGTDTQY

v_gene: TRBV27
j_gene: TRBJ2-5
CDR3aa: ASSFNPLRRGRQETQY

v_gene: TRBV5-1
j_gene: TRBJ2-2
CDR3aa: ASSLEGMGGELF

v_gene: TRBV28
j_gene: TRBJ1-4
CDR3aa: ASTPGGRTYEKLF

v_gene: TRBV27
j_gene: TRBJ1-5
CDR3aa: ASSPTRARPGYSNQPQH

v_gene: TRBV15
j_gene: TRBJ2-6
CDR3aa: ATSSGQGAILGANVLT